The text below deals with one T cell receptor (beta chain). Its cognate antigen is unknown. The CDR3 spans 11 residues. Per the germline V gene, CDR1 is SGHDT and CDR2 is YYEEEE. V shed 7 bases and J shed 3 bases, with 7 bases lying between them. Assay: immunoSEQ multiplex PCR; the TCRdb copy retains only in-frame clones and omits some. The profile shows about 380,000 clones, about 96% of them singletons. This entry belongs to a study of shared clonotypes between healthy human individuals. Study as a whole: The plates for each donor numbered three CD4 naive, three CD4 memory, two CD8 naive and one CD8 memory.

Study-level points and caveats: Sequencing depth was a factor that was expected to affect clonotype sharing among donors. In contrast to clonotypes shared by all four donors, non-shared clonotypes had lower generation probabilities.

This rearrangement joins TRBV5-6 to TRBJ1-2; no firm D call. Sequenced input: memory CD8+ T cells sorted from blood. Indicated subset: CD45RO+ cells pooled with CCR7-negative TemRA cells. This clonotype was sampled from a man in his thirties or forties in good health. CDR3 bases: TGTGCCAGCGGTCCACACTATGGCTACACCTTC. This encodes CASGPHYGYTF.